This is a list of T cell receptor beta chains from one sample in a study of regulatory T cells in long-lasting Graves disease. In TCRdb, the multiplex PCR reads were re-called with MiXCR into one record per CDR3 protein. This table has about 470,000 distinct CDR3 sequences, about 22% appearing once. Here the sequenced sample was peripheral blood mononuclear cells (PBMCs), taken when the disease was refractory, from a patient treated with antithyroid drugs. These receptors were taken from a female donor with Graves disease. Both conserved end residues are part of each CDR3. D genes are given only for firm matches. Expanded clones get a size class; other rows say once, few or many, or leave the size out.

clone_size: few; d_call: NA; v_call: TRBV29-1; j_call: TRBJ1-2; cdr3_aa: CSALGNGYTF; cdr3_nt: TGCAGTGCCTTGGGGAACGGCTACACCTTC
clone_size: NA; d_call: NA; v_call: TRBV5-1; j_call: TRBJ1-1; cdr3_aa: CASSLGAGANTEAFF; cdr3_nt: TGCGCCAGCAGCTTGGGTGCAGGGGCGAACACTGAAGCTTTCTTT
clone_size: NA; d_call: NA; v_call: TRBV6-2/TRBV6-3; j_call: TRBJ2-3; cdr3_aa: CASSQPEGDTQYF; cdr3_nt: TGTGCCAGCAGTCAACCCGAAGGAGATACGCAGTATTTT
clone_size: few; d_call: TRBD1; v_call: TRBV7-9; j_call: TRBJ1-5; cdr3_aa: CASSSGGDQPQHF; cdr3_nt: TGTGCCAGCAGCTCAGGGGGCGATCAGCCCCAGCATTTT
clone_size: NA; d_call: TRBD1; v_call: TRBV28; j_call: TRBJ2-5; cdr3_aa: CASSRTGYKQYF; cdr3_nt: TGTGCCAGCAGTCGGACAGGGTACAAGCAGTACTTC
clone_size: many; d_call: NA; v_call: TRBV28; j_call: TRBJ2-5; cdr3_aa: CASSFYLRDTQETQYF; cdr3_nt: TGTGCCAGCAGTTTCTACCTCAGGGATACTCAAGAGACCCAGTACTTC
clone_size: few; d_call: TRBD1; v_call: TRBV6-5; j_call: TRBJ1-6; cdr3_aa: CASSYASWDSGNSPLHF; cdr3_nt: TGTGCCAGCAGTTACGCCTCCTGGGACAGCGGAAATTCACCCCTCCACTTT
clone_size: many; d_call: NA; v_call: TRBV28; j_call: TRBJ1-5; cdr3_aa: CASSSHDSNQPQHF; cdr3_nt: TGTGCCAGCAGTTCACACGATAGCAATCAGCCCCAGCATTTT
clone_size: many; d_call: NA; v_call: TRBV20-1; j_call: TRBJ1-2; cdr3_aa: CSALWAATVTDGYTF; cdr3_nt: TGCAGTGCCCTATGGGCGGCAACGGTTACCGATGGCTACACCTTC
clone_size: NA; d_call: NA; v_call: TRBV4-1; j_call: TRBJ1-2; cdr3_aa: CASSQDRGTVNYGYTF; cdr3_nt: TGCGCCAGCAGCCAAGATCGGGGGACGGTGAACTATGGCTACACCTTC
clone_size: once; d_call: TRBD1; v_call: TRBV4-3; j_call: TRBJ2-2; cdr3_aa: CASSQTLSGGVTGELFF; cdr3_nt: TGCGCCAGCAGCCAAACGTTGTCAGGGGGCGTCACCGGGGAGCTGTTTTTT
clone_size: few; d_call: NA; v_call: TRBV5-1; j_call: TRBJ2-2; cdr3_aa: CASSLELTNTGELFF; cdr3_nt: TGCGCCAGCAGCTTGGAACTAACGAACACCGGGGAGCTGTTTTTT
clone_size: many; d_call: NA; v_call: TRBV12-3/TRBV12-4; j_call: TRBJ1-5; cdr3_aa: CASSLVFRGGNQPQHF; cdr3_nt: TGTGCCAGCAGTTTAGTATTCAGGGGCGGCAATCAGCCCCAGCATTTT
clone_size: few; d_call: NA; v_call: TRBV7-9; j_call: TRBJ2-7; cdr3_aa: CASGGRDGGSGYEQYF; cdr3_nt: TGTGCCAGCGGAGGCAGGGATGGAGGAAGCGGCTACGAGCAGTACTTC
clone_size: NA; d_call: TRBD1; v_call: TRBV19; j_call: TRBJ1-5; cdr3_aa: CAPQTGTGLYQPQHF; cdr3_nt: TGTGCCCCCCAAACCGGGACAGGTCTTTATCAGCCCCAGCATTTT
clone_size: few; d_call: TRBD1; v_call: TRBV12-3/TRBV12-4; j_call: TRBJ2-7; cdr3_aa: CASSFGRGHYEQYF; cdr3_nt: TGTGCCAGCAGTTTCGGCAGGGGGCACTACGAGCAGTACTTC
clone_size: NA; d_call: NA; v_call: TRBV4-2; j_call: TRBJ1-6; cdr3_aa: CASSQEDGDHSPLHF; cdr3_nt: TGTGCCAGCAGCCAAGAAGACGGGGATCACTCACCCCTCCACTTT
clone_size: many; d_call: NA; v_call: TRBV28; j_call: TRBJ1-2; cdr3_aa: CASSWGGLDGYTF; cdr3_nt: TGTGCCAGCAGTTGGGGGGGGTTGGATGGCTACACCTTC
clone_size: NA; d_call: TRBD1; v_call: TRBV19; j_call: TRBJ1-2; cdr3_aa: CASSPAGTGGFVYGYTF; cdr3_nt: TGTGCCAGTAGCCCTGCCGGGACAGGGGGGTTTGTCTATGGCTACACCTTC
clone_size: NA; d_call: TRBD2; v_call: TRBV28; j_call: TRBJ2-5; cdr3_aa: CASSTRLAGGQSQGTQYF; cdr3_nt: TGTGCCAGCAGTACTCGACTAGCGGGGGGCCAGTCCCAAGGGACCCAGTACTTC
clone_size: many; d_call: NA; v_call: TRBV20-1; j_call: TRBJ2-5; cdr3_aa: CSANRGSQETQYF; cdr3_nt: TGCAGTGCTAATCGGGGTTCCCAAGAGACCCAGTACTTC
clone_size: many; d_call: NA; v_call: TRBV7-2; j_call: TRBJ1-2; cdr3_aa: CASSLQGINYGYTF; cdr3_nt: TGTGCCAGCAGCTTACAGGGGATCAACTATGGCTACACCTTC
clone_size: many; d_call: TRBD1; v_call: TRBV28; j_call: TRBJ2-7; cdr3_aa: CASSFPGQGNSYEQYF; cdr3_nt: TGTGCCAGCAGTTTCCCCGGACAGGGGAACTCCTACGAGCAGTACTTC
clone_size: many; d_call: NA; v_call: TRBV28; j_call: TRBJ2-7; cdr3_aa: CASLPRQQYRDEQYF; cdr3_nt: TGTGCCAGCCTACCGCGCCAGCAGTATCGGGACGAGCAGTACTTC
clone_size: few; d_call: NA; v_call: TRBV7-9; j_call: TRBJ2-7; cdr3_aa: CAIDPFRDYEQYF; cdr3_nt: TGTGCCATCGATCCGTTCCGGGACTACGAGCAGTACTTC
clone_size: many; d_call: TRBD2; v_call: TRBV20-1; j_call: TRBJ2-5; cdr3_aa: CSARFRLAEETQYF; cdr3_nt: TGCAGTGCTAGATTCCGACTAGCGGAAGAGACCCAGTACTTC
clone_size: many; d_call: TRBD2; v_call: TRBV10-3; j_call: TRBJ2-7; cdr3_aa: CAISEALAGVSEQYF; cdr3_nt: TGTGCCATCAGTGAGGCGCTAGCGGGAGTTAGCGAGCAGTACTTC
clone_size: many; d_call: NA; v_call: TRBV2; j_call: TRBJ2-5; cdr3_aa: CASSGRQKETQYF; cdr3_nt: TGTGCCAGCAGTGGTCGACAGAAAGAGACCCAGTACTTC
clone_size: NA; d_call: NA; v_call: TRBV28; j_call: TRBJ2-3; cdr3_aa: CASSGGPRGTDTQYF; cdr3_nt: TGTGCCAGCAGTGGGGGCCCTAGGGGCACAGATACGCAGTATTTT
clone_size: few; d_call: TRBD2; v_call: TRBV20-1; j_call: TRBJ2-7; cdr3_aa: CSATPGLAGTYEQYF; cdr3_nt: TGCAGTGCCACCCCGGGACTAGCGGGAACCTACGAGCAGTACTTC
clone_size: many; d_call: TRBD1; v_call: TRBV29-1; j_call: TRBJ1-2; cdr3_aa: CSVEGQGTGYTF; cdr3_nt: TGCAGCGTCGAAGGACAGGGAACTGGCTACACCTTC
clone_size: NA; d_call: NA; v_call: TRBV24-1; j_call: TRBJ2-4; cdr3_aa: CATSEGEMARGNIQYF; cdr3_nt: TGTGCCACCAGTGAAGGGGAAATGGCTCGGGGGAACATTCAGTACTTC
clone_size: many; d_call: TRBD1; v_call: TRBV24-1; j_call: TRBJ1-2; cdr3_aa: CATSDPATGPLYGYTF; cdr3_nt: TGTGCCACCAGTGATCCAGCGACAGGGCCGCTCTATGGCTACACCTTC
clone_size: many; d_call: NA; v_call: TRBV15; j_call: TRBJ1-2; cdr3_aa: CATSRGTDYGYTF; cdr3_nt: TGTGCCACCAGCAGGGGAACGGACTATGGCTACACCTTC
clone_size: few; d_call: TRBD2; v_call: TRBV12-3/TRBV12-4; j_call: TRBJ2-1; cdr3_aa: CASSWQLAIYNEQFF; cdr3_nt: TGTGCCAGCAGTTGGCAACTAGCGATATACAATGAGCAGTTCTTC
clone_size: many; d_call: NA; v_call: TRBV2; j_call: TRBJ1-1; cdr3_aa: CASSEVVNTEAFF; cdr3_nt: TGTGCCAGCAGTGAAGTGGTGAACACTGAAGCTTTCTTT
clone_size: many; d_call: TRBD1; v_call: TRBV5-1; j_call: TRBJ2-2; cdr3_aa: CASRRTGDSNTGELFF; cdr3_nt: TGCGCCAGCAGGCGGACAGGGGATAGCAACACCGGGGAGCTGTTTTTT
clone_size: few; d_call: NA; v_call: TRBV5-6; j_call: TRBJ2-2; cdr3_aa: CASSVLVGRARTGELFF; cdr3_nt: TGTGCCAGCAGCGTTTTAGTTGGTAGGGCAAGAACCGGGGAGCTGTTTTTT
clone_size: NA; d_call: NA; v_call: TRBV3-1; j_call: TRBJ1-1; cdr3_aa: CASSQGLMQGLFF; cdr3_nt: TGTGCCAGCAGCCAAGGATTGATGCAGGGTCTTTTCTTT
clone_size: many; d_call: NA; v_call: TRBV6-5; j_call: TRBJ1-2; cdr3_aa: CASSYSSDGGSYGYTF; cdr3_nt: TGTGCCAGCAGTTACTCGTCAGACGGAGGAAGCTATGGCTACACCTTC
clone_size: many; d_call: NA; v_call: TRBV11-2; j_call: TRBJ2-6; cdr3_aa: CASERSGANVLTF; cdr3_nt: TGTGCCAGCGAAAGGTCTGGGGCCAACGTCCTGACTTTC
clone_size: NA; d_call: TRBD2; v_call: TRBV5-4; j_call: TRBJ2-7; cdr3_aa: CASSFGRGAHYEQYF; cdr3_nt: TGTGCCAGCAGCTTCGGGCGGGGGGCCCACTACGAGCAGTACTTC
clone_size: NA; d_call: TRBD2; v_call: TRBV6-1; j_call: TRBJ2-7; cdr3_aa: CVSSRGLAGFSYEQYF; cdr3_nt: TGTGTCAGCTCGAGGGGACTAGCGGGATTCTCCTACGAGCAGTACTTC
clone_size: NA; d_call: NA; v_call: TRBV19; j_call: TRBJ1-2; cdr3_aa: CASSISGSYGYTF; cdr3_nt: TGTGCCAGTAGTATATCAGGGAGCTATGGCTACACCTTC
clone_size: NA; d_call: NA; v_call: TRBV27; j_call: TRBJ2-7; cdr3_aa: CASKSWSSYEQYF; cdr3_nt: TGTGCCAGCAAGAGCTGGTCATCCTACGAGCAGTACTTC
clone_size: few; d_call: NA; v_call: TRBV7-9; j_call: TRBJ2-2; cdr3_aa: CASRFGTENTGELFF; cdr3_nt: TGTGCCAGCAGATTCGGGACGGAAAACACCGGGGAGCTGTTTTTT
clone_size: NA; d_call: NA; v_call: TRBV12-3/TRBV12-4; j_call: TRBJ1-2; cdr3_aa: CASRLNRDRYGYTF; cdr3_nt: TGTGCCAGCAGACTCAACAGGGACCGTTATGGCTACACCTTC
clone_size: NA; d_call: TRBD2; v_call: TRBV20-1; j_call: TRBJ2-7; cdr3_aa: CSARGRWTSYEQYF; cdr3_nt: TGCAGTGCTAGGGGACGGTGGACTAGCTACGAGCAGTACTTC
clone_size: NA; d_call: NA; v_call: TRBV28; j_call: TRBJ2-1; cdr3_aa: CASSPGVAEVNEQFF; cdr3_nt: TGTGCCAGCAGTCCCGGGGTAGCGGAAGTCAATGAGCAGTTCTTC